Here is one T cell receptor beta chain with its context. There is no known antigen for this receptor. Per-nucleotide qualities are absent, and no much larger clonotype sits a single base away. TCRbeta CDR3 regions were amplified from genomic DNA by means of the immunoSEQ Assay, a bias-controlled multiplex PCR. As for the authors' bioinformatics: The number of nucleated cells in each sample was estimated from the amplification of reference gene primers within the assay. To quantify the absolute abundance of each unique TCRbeta CDR3 rearrangement, sequence reads were collapsed and filtered. For each sample, productive Simpson clonality was calculated by taking the square root of Simpson's diversity index across productive rearrangements. The clones in this table, taken by TCRdb from immuneACCESS, are in-frame only. Not every clone is retained; where verified, under half of the shortfall comes from an unresolved V gene, and the cause of the rest is unknown. The V and J calls and clone size are taken from that table; D and trimming were inferred from the DNA. Here the sample has approximately 300,000 clones; about nine tenths occur a single time. The top ten constitute roughly 7% of the sample.

This entry belongs to a study of blood T cell repertoires in COVID-19 (TCRdb year 2020). Regarding the complete study: The collaborator samples originated in the United States, Italy and Spain and spanned the acute and convalescent phases of COVID-19. The prospective study material was composed of cDNA or gDNA derived from T cells, B-cell-depleted T cells, or PBMCs. Deeply sampled blood TCRbeta repertoires from subjects exposed to, actively infected with, or recovered from COVID-19 were included in the dataset. The repertoires were made available in a free public database intended to serve as a resource for research on the immune response to SARS-CoV-2. Samples were obtained from the ongoing ImmuneRACE study (first 160 participants) and from 950 to 1,500 subjects provided by 6 global collaborators. A de-identified subject ID, COVID-19 status, age in years and sex were almost always included in the sample metadata. Where available, HLA class I and class II types were taken from metadata supplied by the sample provider and were not determined by assay-based typing.

What the research found in general, with its limitations: The quantity of clinical and demographic metadata differed by source and by participant and was supplied without curation.

In Seattle, one collaborating source enrolled patients while the infection was active and tracked those patients longitudinally over the course of disease. Each collaborating institution followed its own protocols to collect whole blood in K2EDTA tubes. For TCRbeta analysis, collaborators shipped samples in one of three forms: frozen whole blood, isolated PBMCs, or DNA extracted from either of those sample types. The CDR1 and CDR2 encoded by the germline V gene (reference sequence) are MNHEY and SMNVEV. The cysteine opens and the phenylalanine closes a CDR3 of 13 amino acids. Solely the CDR3 DNA is kept, with 39 bases framed from the first base. The trim is 3 bases for V and 5 bases for J, with a gap of 10 bases between the germline ends.

The material sequenced was peripheral blood. The source of this sequence is a woman in her twenties or thirties with COVID-19, enrolled during active disease. This sequence uses TRBV27 and TRBJ1-1; the D gene cannot be resolved reliably. The DNA sequence is given as TGTGCCAGCAGTTTGGGCAGTGGGACTGAAGCTTTCTTT. Translated, it reads CASSLGSGTEAFF.